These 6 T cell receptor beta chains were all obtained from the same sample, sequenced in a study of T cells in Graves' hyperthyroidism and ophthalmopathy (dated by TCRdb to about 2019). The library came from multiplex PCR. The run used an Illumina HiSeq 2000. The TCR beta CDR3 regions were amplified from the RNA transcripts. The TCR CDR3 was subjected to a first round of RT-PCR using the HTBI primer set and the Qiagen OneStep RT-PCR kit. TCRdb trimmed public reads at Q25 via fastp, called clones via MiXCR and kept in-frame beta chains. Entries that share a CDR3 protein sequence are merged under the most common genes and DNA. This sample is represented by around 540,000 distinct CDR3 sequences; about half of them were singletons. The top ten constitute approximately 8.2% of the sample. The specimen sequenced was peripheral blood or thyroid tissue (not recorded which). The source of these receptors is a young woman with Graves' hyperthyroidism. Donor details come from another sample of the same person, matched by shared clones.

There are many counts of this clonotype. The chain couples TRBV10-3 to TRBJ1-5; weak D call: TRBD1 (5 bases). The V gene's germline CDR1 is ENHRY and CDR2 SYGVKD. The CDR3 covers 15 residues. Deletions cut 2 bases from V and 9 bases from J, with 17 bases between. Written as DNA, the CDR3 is TGTGCCATCAGTGAGGGCAGGGCCGGGGGTGTGCCCCAGCATTTT. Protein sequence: CAISEGRAGGVPQHF.

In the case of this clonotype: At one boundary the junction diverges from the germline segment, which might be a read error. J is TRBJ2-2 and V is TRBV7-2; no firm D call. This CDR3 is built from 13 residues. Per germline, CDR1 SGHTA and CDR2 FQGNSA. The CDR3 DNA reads TGCGCCAGCAGTCCCCCTCGCCCCGGGGAGCTGTTTTTT. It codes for CASSPPRPGELFF.

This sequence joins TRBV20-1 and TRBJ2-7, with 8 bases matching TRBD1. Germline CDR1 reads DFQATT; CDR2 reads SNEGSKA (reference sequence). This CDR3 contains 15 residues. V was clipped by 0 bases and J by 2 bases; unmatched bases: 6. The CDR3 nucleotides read TGCAGTGCTAGAGATCCCAGACAGGGGACCTACGAGCAGTACTTC. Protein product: CSARDPRQGTYEQYF.

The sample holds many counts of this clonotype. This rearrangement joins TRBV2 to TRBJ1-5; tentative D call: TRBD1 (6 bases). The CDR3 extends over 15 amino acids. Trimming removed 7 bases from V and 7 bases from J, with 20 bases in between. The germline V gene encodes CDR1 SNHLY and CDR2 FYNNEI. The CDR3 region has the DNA TGTGCCAGCACCCCCCCGGGGGGGCATAAACAGCCCCAGCATTTT. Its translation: CASTPPGGHKQPQHF.

CDR3: CAISFTQGWTEAFF. CDR3 DNA: TGTGCCATCAGTTTCACCCAGGGGTGGACTGAAGCTTTCTTT. J is TRBJ1-1 and V is TRBV10-3; tentative D call: TRBD1 (6 bases). V gave up 5 bases and J gave up 5 bases, with 15 bases separating them. In germline, CDR1 is ENHRY, CDR2 SYGVKD. This CDR3 contains 14 residues.

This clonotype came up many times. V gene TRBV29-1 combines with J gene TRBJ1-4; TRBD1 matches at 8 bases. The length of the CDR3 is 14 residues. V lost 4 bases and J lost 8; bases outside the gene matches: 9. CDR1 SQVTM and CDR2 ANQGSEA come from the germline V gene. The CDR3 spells CSVAPGQEDEKLFF. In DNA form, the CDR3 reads TGCAGCGTTGCCCCGGGACAGGAGGACGAAAAACTGTTTTTT.